Each of the 4 T cell receptor beta chains below was sequenced from the same sample in a study of blood T cell repertoires in COVID-19. The table came from immunoSEQ multiplex PCR; TCRdb's copy has only in-frame clones and leaves some out. The table includes 140,000 or so clones, 85% detected once. Sequences were obtained from peripheral blood. These receptors were collected from a human donor with acute or convalescent COVID-19. The donor label of this sample is uncertain.

The V gene is TRBV2, the J gene TRBJ2-3, with D hard to call. In germline, CDR1 is SNHLY, CDR2 FYNNEI. Trimming stripped 3 bases from V and 2 bases from J, with 15 bases between. The CDR3 is made up of 16 amino acids. CDR3 loop: CASSESLGRSTDTQYF. The CDR3 nucleotides read TGTGCCAGCAGTGAGAGTTTGGGCAGGTCCACAGATACGCAGTATTTT.

This chain connects TRBV7-9 to TRBJ1-5, with D tentatively TRBD1 (6 bases). V dropped 1 base and J dropped 5 bases, with 9 bases sitting between them. Germline V gene sequence: CDR1 SEHNR, CDR2 FQNEAQ (reference sequence). The CDR3 covers 14 residues. The CDR3 reads CASSLVSGDQPQHF. CDR3 DNA sequence: TGTGCCAGCAGCTTAGTGTCAGGGGATCAGCCCCAGCATTTT.

The V and J genes are TRBV7-3 and TRBJ2-5; TRBD1 might be the D (5 bases). Germline CDR1 SGHTA, CDR2 FQGTGA. The CDR3 is 15 residues long. V was clipped by 0 bases and J by 3 bases, with 11 bases between them. The CDR3 region is CASSLTQGRKETQYF. The DNA of the CDR3 is TGTGCCAGCAGCTTAACCCAGGGAAGGAAAGAGACCCAGTACTTC.

The chain joins TRBV18 to TRBJ2-1; TRBD2 might be the D (7 bases). Per the germline V gene, CDR1 is KGHSH and CDR2 is LQKENI. The CDR3 is 17 residues long. Trimming took off 0 bases at V and 8 bases at J, with 20 bases between the two ends. The CDR3 bases are TGTGCCAGCTCACCACCGAGGGGGGGCAGGGATGCGGATGAGCAGTTCTTC. Encoded protein: CASSPPRGGRDADEQFF. Combining the CDR3 with reference TRBV18 and TRBJ2-1 gives the whole variable domain NAGVMQNPRHLVRRRGQEARLRCSPMKGHSHVYWYRQLPEEGLKFMVYLQKENIIDESGMPKERFSAEFPKEGPSILRIQQVVRGDSAAYFCASSPPRGGRDADEQFFGPGTRLTVL.